The TCR beta chain described here comes from a study of T-cell reconstitution after alpha-beta-depleted transplantation in children. Preparation of the TCRbeta library was carried out with unique molecular identifiers. One entry per CDR3 protein, called by TCRdb with MiXCR from the PCR reads. The data hold about 440,000 distinct CDR3 sequences, with over 40% observed a single time. The source of this sequence is a girl aged 2 to 9 with aplastic anemia, due to receive a stem cell transplant. The source material was PBMCs, sampled before TCRalphabeta/CD19-depleted stem cell transplant.

The CDR3 spells CSAGNSGANVLTF. CDR3 sequence (DNA): TGCAGCGCGGGGAACTCTGGGGCCAACGTCCTGACTTTC. The gene calls are TRBV29-1 and TRBJ2-6; D is perhaps TRBD2 (5 bases). CDR3 length: 13 amino acids. The V and J ends lost 7 bases and 0 bases respectively, with 7 bases between them. CDR1 is SQVTM, CDR2 ANQGSEA, per germline.